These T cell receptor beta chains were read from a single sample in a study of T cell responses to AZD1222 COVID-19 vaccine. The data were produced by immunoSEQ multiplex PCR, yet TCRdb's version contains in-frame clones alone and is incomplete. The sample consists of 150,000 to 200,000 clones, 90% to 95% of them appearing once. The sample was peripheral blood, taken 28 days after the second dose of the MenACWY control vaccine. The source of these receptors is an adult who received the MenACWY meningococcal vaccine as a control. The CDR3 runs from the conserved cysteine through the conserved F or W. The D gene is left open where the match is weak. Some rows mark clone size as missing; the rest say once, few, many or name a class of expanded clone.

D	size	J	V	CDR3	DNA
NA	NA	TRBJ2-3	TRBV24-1	CATSDTRGGGGDTQYF	TGTGCCACCAGTGATACCCGCGGAGGCGGAGGGGATACGCAGTATTTT
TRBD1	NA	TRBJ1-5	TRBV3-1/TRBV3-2	CASSQITGGRDQPQHF	TGTGCCAGCAGCCAGATTACAGGGGGAAGGGATCAGCCCCAGCATTTT
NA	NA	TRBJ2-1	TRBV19	CASSIFLWRASYNEQFF	TGTGCCAGTAGTATCTTTCTTTGGCGGGCCTCCTACAATGAGCAGTTCTTC
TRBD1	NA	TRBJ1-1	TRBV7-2	CASSLTGVGVNTEAFF	TGTGCCAGCAGCCTGACAGGGGTTGGGGTGAACACTGAAGCTTTCTTT
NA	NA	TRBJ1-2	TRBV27	CASSLRGGTNYGYTF	TGTGCCAGCAGCCTTCGGGGGGGGACTAACTATGGCTACACCTTC
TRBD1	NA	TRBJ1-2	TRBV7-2	CASSLPGQGNYGYTF	TGTGCCAGCAGCTTGCCGGGACAGGGAAACTATGGCTACACCTTC
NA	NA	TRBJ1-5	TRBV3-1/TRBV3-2	CASSQDTLNNQPQHF	TGTGCCAGCAGCCAAGATACACTAAACAATCAGCCCCAGCATTTT
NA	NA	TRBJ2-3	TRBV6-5	CASSYEDTQYF	TGTGCCAGCAGTTACGAGGATACGCAGTATTTT
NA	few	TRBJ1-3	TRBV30	CAWTAGPQVVDTIYF	TGTGCCTGGACTGCCGGGCCACAGGTTGTCGACACCATATATTTT
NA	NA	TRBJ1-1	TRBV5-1	CASSLQENTEAFF	TGCGCCAGCAGCTTGCAAGAAAACACTGAAGCTTTCTTT
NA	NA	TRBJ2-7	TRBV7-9	CASSPIRVGEQYF	TGTGCCAGCAGCCCAATCAGGGTGGGGGAGCAGTACTTC
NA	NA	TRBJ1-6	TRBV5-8	CASSLSRVNSPLHF	TGTGCCAGCAGCTTGAGTAGGGTTAATTCACCCCTCCACTTT
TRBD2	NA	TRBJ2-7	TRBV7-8	CASSLGSSGTHSYEQYF	TGTGCCAGCAGCTTAGGAAGTAGCGGGACTCACTCCTACGAGCAGTACTTC
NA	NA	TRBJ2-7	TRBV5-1	CASSLTGVGYEQYF	TGCGCCAGCAGCTTAACGGGAGTCGGATACGAGCAGTACTTC
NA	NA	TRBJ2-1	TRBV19	CASSNPSRGETSYNEQFF	TGTGCCAGTAGTAACCCTTCTAGGGGAGAAACCTCCTACAATGAGCAGTTCTTC
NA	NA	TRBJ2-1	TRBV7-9	CASFVAQGGYNEQFF	TGTGCCAGCTTCGTAGCGCAGGGAGGCTACAATGAGCAGTTCTTC
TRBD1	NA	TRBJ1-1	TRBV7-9	CASSVDRGAEAFF	TGTGCCAGCAGCGTCGACAGGGGCGCTGAAGCTTTCTTT
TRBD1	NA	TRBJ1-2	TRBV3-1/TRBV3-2	CASRQGGYGYTF	TGTGCCAGTCGACAGGGAGGCTATGGCTACACCTTC
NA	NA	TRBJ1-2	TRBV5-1	CASSSGYGYTF	TGCGCCAGCAGCTCAGGGTATGGCTACACCTTC
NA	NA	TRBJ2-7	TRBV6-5	CASSTRDLDYEQYF	TGTGCCAGCAGTACCCGGGACCTTGACTACGAGCAGTACTTC